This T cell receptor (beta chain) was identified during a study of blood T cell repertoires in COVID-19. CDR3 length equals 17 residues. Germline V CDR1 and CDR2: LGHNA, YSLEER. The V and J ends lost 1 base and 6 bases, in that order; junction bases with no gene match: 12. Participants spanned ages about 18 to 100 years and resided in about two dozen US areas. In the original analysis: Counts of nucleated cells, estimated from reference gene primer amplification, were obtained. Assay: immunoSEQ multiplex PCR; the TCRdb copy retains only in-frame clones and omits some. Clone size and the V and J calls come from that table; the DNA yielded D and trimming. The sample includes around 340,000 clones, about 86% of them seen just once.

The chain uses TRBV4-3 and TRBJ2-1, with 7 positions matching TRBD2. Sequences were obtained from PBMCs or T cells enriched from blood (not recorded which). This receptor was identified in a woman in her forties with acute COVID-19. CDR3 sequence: CASSQGSGGGPLNEQFF. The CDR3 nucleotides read TGCGCCAGCAGCCAAGGGAGTGGGGGGGGTCCTCTCAATGAGCAGTTCTTC.